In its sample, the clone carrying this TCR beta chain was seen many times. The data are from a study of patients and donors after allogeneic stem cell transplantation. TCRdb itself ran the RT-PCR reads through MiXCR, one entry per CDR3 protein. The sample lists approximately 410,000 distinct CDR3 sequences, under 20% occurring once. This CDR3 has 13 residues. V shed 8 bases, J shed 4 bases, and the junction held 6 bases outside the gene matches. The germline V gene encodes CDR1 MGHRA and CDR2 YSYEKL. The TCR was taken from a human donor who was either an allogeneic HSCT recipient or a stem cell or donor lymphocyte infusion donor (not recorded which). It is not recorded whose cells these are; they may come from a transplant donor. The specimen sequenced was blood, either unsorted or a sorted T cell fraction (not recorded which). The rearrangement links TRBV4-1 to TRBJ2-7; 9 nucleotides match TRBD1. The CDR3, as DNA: TGCGCCAGCGCATTGACAGGGGGGTACGAGCAGTACTTC. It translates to CASALTGGYEQYF.